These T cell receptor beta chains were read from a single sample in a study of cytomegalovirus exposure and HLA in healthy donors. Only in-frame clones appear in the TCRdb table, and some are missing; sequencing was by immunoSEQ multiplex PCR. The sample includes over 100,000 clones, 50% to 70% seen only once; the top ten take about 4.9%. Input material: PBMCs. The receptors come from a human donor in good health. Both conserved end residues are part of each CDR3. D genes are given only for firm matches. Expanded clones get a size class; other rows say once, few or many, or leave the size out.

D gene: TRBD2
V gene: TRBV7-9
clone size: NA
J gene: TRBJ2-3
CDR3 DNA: TGTGCCAGCAGCCGCCCAGCGGGAGGGGCAGATACGCAGTATTTT
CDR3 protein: CASSRPAGGADTQYF

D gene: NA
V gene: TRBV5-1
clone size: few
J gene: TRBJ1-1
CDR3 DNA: TGCGCCAGCAGCTTTTTGGGGGAGGCGAGAGGGACTGAAGCTTTCTTT
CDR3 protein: CASSFLGEARGTEAFF

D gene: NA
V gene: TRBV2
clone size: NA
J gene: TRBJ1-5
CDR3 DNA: TGTGCCAGCAGTCCCCGGGACACGGAAGGGTCCCAGCATTTT
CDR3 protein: CASSPRDTEGSQHF

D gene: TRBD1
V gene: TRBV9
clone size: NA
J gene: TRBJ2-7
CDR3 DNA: TGTGCCAGCAGCACCCTGGACAGGGCGGTCGAGCAGTACTTC
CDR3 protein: CASSTLDRAVEQYF

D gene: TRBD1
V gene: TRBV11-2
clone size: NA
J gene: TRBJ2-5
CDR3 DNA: TGTGCCAGCAGCCGCGACAGGGAAGAGACCCAGTACTTC
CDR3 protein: CASSRDREETQYF

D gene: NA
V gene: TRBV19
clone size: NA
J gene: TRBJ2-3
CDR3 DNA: TGTGCCAGTAGTATCCGGTCCTACAGGGTCAAGACAGATACGCAGTATTTT
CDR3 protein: CASSIRSYRVKTDTQYF

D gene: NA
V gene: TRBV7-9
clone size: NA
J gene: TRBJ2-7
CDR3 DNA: TGTGCCAGCAGTTCTACCCCCCTACCCGAGCAGTACTTC
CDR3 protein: CASSSTPLPEQYF

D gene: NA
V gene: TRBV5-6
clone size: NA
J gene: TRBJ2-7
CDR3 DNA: TGTGCCAGCAGCTTAGGAGGGATACTCTCCTACGAGCAGTACTTC
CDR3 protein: CASSLGGILSYEQYF

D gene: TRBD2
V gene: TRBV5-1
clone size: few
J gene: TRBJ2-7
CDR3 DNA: TGCGCCAGCAGTGGGGGGAGGGGCGACGAGCAGTACTTC
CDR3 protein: CASSGGRGDEQYF

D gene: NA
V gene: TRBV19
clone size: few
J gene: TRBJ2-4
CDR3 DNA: TGTGCCAGTAGTATAGGATGGGGCCTGGGGTCTTCCAAAAACATTCAGTACTTC
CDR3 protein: CASSIGWGLGSSKNIQYF

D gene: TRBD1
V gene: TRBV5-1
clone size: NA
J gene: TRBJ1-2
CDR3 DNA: TGCGCCAGCAGCTTCGGGGACAGATCCTATGGCTACACCTTC
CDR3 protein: CASSFGDRSYGYTF

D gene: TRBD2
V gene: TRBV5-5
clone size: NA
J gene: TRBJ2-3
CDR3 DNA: TGTGCCAGCAGCTTGGAACTAGCGGGAGTCCCAGGGGGGGATACGCAGTATTTT
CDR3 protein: CASSLELAGVPGGDTQYF

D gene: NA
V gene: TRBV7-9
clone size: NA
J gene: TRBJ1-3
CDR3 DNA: TGTGCCAGCAATACTAACTCTATCCTCTCTGGAAACACCATATATTTT
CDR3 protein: CASNTNSILSGNTIYF

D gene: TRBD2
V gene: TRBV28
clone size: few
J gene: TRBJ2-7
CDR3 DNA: TGTGCCAGCAGTTCGAGGGGTACTAGCGGGAGAATTCACGAGCAGTACTTC
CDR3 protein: CASSSRGTSGRIHEQYF

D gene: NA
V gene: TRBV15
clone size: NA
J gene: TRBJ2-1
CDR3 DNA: TGTGCCACCAGCAGAGAGGGCATCGGGCGGGACAATGAGCAGTTCTTC
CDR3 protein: CATSREGIGRDNEQFF

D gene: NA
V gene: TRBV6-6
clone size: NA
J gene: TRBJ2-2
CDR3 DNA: TGTGCCAGCAGCTCCCTACAGACAAGGAACACCGGGGAGCTGTTTTTT
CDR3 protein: CASSSLQTRNTGELFF

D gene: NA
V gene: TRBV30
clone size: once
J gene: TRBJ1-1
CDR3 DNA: TGTGCCGGACACGGGGGGTCGGAAGCTTTCTTT
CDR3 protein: CAGHGGSEAFF

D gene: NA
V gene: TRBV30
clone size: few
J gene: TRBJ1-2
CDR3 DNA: TGTGCCTGGAGTGTACTCGGGGATGGCTACACCTTC
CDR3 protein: CAWSVLGDGYTF

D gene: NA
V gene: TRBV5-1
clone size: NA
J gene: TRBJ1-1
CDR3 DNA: TGCGCCAGCAGCCTTGAACCAGCGGCTGAAGCTTTCTTT
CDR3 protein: CASSLEPAAEAFF

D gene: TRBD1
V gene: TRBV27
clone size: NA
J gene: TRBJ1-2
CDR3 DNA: TGTGCCAGCAGAAGAACCGGGACAGAGAGGGGCTACACCTTC
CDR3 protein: CASRRTGTERGYTF